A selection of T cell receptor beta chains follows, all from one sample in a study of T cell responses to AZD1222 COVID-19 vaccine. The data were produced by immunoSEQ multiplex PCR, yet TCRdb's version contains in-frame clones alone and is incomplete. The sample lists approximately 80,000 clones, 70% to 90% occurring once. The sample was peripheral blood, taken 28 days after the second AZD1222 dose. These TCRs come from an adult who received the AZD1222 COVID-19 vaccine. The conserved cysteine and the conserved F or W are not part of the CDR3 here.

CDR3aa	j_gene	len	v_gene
ASSPLRQGLTYTGELF	TRBJ2-2	16	TRBV18
ASSLSSFPSTDTQY	TRBJ2-3	14	TRBV5-1
SVLPGANNEQF	TRBJ2-1	11	TRBV29-1
ASSRILRDVYNSPLH	TRBJ1-6	15	TRBV14
ASSPDREVVYGYT	TRBJ1-2	13	TRBV4-2
ASRPRRDGDTGELF	TRBJ2-2	14	TRBV19
ASSFLASGQYEQY	TRBJ2-7	13	TRBV27
ASSLTPEQRAGYT	TRBJ1-2	13	TRBV7-2
ASSYSATTNEKLF	TRBJ1-4	13	TRBV6-6
ASSSWDRGNPNQPQH	TRBJ1-5	15	TRBV7-2
ASGSYNSPLH	TRBJ1-6	10	TRBV27
ASSSTRGQPQH	TRBJ1-5	11	TRBV12-3/TRBV12-4
AWSVPQLTGELF	TRBJ2-2	12	TRBV30
ASSLTPNTEAF	TRBJ1-1	11	TRBV28
ASSPGEAGRIYEQY	TRBJ2-7	14	TRBV18
SVDPANTGELF	TRBJ2-2	11	TRBV29-1
ASSLNSYEQY	TRBJ2-7	10	TRBV28
ASNPSGAGSDTQY	TRBJ2-3	13	TRBV6-6
ASSGGTDLGSPLH	TRBJ1-6	13	TRBV5-5
ASMTSGSTYNEQF	TRBJ2-1	13	TRBV2
ASSYSRGVQETQY	TRBJ2-5	13	TRBV6-5
ASSPILGTASYEQY	TRBJ2-7	14	TRBV18
ASSPGNEQF	TRBJ2-1	9	TRBV18
ATSREPSEETQY	TRBJ2-5	12	TRBV15
ASSYGHRGLFNTEAF	TRBJ1-1	15	TRBV27
ASSTQRTNTGELF	TRBJ2-2	13	TRBV5-1
ASSRDRAYEQY	TRBJ2-7	11	TRBV2
AWTPGVDTQY	TRBJ2-3	10	TRBV30
ASSVLTGQPQH	TRBJ1-5	11	TRBV27
ASSYPRGGQPQH	TRBJ1-5	12	TRBV6-2/TRBV6-3
ASMGVRNQPQH	TRBJ1-5	11	TRBV2
ASRDTKGEPQH	TRBJ1-5	11	TRBV28
ASSVGDGPLH	TRBJ1-6	10	TRBV9
ASSLLQENSPLH	TRBJ1-6	12	TRBV5-1
SVGTSGGRNEQF	TRBJ2-1	12	TRBV29-1
GVDREWSNYGYT	TRBJ1-2	12	TRBV27
ASSLGGPEAF	TRBJ1-1	10	TRBV7-9
ASGLGDPGANVLT	TRBJ2-6	13	TRBV12-5
ASSLGPNEQF	TRBJ2-1	10	TRBV13
ASRLTGSNQPQH	TRBJ1-5	12	TRBV19
ASSKGTGSYNEQF	TRBJ2-1	13	TRBV27
ASSYRQGRDEQF	TRBJ2-1	12	TRBV6-6